This T cell receptor beta chain was documented in a study of tumor and adjacent non-tumor tissue in lung cancer. Study details: Samples averaged around 3.9 million productive TCRbeta reads each. Study outcomes and limitations: Compared with tumor, normal lung showed significantly lower TCR diversity. In normal lung, the top 100 clones were significantly more dominant than in tumor.

Three rounds of nested PCR, following a modified ARM-PCR protocol, produced the TCRbeta library. One entry per CDR3 protein, called by TCRdb with MiXCR from the multiplex PCR reads. This table holds about 110,000 distinct CDR3 sequences, about 61% found once. V trimming: 0 bases; J trimming: 5 bases; junction bases outside the gene matches: 11. The CDR3 has 17 residues. CDR1 and CDR2 from the germline V gene are SGHNT and YENEEA. No cell sorting was done before RNA was extracted from the tissue. The normal lung tissue was taken more than 3 cm from the tumor edge. As concerns this clonotype: As yet, its antigen is unknown.

This TCR derives from a man in his 60s with non-small cell lung cancer. The V gene is TRBV11-3, the J gene TRBJ2-3; 7 positions agree with TRBD1. The material sequenced was distant non-tumor lung tissue. In DNA form, the CDR3 reads TGTGCCAGCAGCTTAGAAGGCGCAGGGGGACGGGGAGATACGCAGTATTTT. Protein: CASSLEGAGGRGDTQYF.